This T cell receptor beta chain stems from a study of Ad26.COV2.S vaccination and SARS-CoV-2 variants (dated by TCRdb to the early 2020s). Notes on the research overall: Donors in the vaccine arm were drawn from COV1001, a multicentre, randomized, double-blind, placebo-controlled phase I-IIa trial testing Ad26.COV2.S in healthy adults. TCRbeta repertoire sequencing was used to assess the specificity and breadth of SARS-CoV-2-reactive T cell receptors after Ad26.COV2.S vaccination. Participants in the trial were split at random into five groups of five each, receiving low-dose or high-dose Ad26.COV2.S once or twice, or else placebo on both occasions. The TCR-sequenced set comprised around 30 samples: some 20 Ad26.COV2.S vaccine recipients, 5 placebo recipients and 8 SARS-CoV-2 convalescent individuals. Investigators did not know the trial group allocation while performing experiments and assessing outcomes. Dosing of Ad26.COV2.S was intramuscular, at either 5x10^10 or 1x10^11 viral particles, delivered as one shot or as two shots spaced 56 days apart. The research as a whole found: Compared with placebo recipients, Ad26.COV2.S recipients showed higher spike-specific TCR breadth (P = 0.0014). After vaccination, substantial breadth of spike-specific CD8+ and CD4+ T cell responses was reported. Vaccine and placebo recipients had comparable non-spike TCR breadth, which fits with the vaccine containing only spike. Comparing responses between vaccine doses or regimens was not something the study was powered to do. According to the authors, total T cell responses may have been underestimated by the TCR breadth and depth analyses.

The treatment or condition label on this specimen signifies: 15 to 20 received Ad26.COV2.S at low or high dose, single or two shots; roughly 5 received placebo; per-sample allocation not given. For vaccine and placebo recipients, the sequenced repertoires came from samples collected on day 63 after the first injection. In Cohort 1b, 20 to 25 adults aged 18-55 years were enrolled at a single site in Boston, USA, between 29 July and 7 August 2020. Ad26.COV2.S consisted of a replication-incompetent adenovirus type 26 vector by which a prefusion-stabilized SARS-CoV-2 spike protein from the original Wuhan strain was expressed. The immunoSEQ Assay was used to sequence TCRbeta CDR3 regions. After extraction, genomic DNA underwent amplification by bias-controlled multiplex PCR, followed by high-throughput sequencing. For the original study's pipeline: To quantify the absolute abundance of every unique TCRbeta CDR3 region, sequences were collapsed and filtered. Usable DNA was measured by amplifying reference genes present in all nucleated cells, and TCRbeta template counts were normalized to that usable DNA to estimate T cell fraction. Repertoire TCRs were annotated as SARS-CoV-2-specific when V gene, CDR3 amino acid sequence and J gene were exactly matched to a known reactive TCR set. The reference SARS-CoV-2 TCR set came from MIRA and was filtered for enrichment in COVID-19-positive ImmuneCODE repertoires, removing public or cross-reactive TCRs. Based on the MIRA antigens, annotated TCRs were further analysed at the level of specific ORF or position within ORF. Depth was the summed frequency of annotated unique rearrangements, while breadth was defined as annotated unique rearrangements over total unique productive rearrangements. Group comparisons of TCR breadth used two-sided Wilcoxon rank-sum tests. TCRdb limited this immuneACCESS table to in-frame rearrangements with V and J called. A share of clones is missing; checked studies link under half to unresolved V genes, and the rest is unexplained. V, J and clone size are taken as reported in that table, and D and trimming were inferred from the DNA itself. In this sample the table shows 430,000 or so clones, about nine tenths of which occur a single time. The leading ten clones occupy 12% of the sample.

Via the germline V gene, CDR1 is SNHLY and CDR2 FYNNEI. The junction carries 14 bases between V and J, which are trimmed by 8 bases and 0 bases respectively. Including the terminal cysteine and phenylalanine, the CDR3 comprises 15 residues. The entry retains the CDR3 DNA only, 45 bases that are in frame from base 1. In regard to this clone: What antigen it recognizes has not been identified. The sample holds no much larger clone one base away, and base qualities are not on file.

Source: peripheral blood, taken in a trial of Ad26.COV2.S vaccine versus placebo. This clonotype was sampled from a person between 18 and 65 years old who received the Ad26.COV2.S COVID-19 vaccine or a placebo. This chain is built from TRBV2 and TRBJ2-1, with no confident D gene call. The DNA sequence is given as TGTGCCAGCCTTCGTGAGCATAGCTCCTACAATGAGCAGTTCTTC. It encodes CASLREHSSYNEQFF.